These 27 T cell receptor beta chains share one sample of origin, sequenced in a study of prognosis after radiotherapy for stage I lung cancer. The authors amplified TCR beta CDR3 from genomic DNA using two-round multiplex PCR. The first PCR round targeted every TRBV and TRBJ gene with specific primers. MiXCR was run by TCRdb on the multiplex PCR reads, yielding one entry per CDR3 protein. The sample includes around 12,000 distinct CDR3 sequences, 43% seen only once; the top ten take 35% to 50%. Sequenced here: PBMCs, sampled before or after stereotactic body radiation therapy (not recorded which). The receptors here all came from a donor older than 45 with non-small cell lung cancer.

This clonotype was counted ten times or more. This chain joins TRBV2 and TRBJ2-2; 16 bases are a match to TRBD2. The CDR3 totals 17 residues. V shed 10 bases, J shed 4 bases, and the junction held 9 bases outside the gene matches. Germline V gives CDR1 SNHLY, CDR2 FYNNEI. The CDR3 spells CAKRTGTSGRGTGELFF. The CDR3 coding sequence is TGTGCCAAGCGAACCGGGACTAGCGGGAGGGGCACCGGGGAGCTGTTTTTT. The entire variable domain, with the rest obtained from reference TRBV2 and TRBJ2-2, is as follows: EPEVTQTPSHQVTQMGQEVILRCVPISNHLYFYWYRQILGQKVEFLVSFYNNEISEKSEIFDDQFSVERPDGSNFTLKIRSTKLEDSAMYFCAKRTGTSGRGTGELFFGEGSRLTVL.

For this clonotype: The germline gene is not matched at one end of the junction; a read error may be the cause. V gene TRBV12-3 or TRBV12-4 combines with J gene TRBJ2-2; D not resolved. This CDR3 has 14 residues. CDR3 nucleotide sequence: TGTACCAGCATCTCGCTGACGTCCACCGGGGAGCTGTTTTTT. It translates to CTSISLTSTGELFF.

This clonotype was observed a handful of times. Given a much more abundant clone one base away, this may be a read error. CDR3 sequence (DNA): TGTGCCAGCAGTTCGCCCCGGCGGAACTACAATGAGCAGTTCTTC. As protein: CASSSPRRNYNEQFF. This sequence joins TRBV6-5 and TRBJ2-1; D is unresolved. CDR1 and CDR2 (germline): MNHEY, SVGAGI. The CDR3 runs 15 residues. Trimming took off 4 bases at V and 3 bases at J, with 13 bases between the two ends.

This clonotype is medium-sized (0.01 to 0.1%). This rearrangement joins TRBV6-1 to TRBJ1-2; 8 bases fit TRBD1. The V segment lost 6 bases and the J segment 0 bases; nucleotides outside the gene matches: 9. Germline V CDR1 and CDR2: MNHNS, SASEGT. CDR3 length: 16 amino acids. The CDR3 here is CASSPGTGLANYGYTF. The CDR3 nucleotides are TGTGCCAGCAGCCCCGGGACAGGATTAGCTAACTATGGCTACACCTTC.

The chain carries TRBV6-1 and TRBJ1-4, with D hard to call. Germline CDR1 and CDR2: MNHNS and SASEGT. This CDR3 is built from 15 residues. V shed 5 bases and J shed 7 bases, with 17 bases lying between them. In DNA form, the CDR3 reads TGTGCCAGCAGTACCTCAAGCGGGGTAGGTGAAAAACTGTTTTTT. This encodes CASSTSSGVGEKLFF.

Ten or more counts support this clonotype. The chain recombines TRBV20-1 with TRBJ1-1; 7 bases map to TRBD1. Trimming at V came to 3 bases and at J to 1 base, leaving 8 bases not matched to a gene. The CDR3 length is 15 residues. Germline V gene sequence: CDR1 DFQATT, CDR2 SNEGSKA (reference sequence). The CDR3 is CSASYPGGANTEAFF. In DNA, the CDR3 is TGCAGTGCTAGCTACCCAGGGGGGGCGAACACTGAAGCTTTCTTT.

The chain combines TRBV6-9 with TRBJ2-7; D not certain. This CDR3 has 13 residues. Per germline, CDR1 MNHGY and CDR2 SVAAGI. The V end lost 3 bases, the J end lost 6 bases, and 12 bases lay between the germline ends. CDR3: CASSYTAPCEQYF. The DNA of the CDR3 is TGTGCCAGCAGTTACACGGCCCCCTGCGAGCAGTACTTC.

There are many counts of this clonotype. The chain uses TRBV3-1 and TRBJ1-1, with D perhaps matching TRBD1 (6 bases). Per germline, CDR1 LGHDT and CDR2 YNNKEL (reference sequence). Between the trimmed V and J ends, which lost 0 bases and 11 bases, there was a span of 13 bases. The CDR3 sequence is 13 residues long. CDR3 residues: CASSQEWGAGAFF. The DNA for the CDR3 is TGTGCCAGCAGCCAAGAATGGGGGGCTGGCGCTTTCTTT.

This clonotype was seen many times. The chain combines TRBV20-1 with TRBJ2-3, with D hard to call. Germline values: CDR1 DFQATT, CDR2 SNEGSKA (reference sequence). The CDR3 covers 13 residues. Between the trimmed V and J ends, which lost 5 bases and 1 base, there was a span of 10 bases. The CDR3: CSAGFEGTDTQYF. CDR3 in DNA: TGCAGTGCTGGGTTCGAGGGCACAGATACGCAGTATTTT.

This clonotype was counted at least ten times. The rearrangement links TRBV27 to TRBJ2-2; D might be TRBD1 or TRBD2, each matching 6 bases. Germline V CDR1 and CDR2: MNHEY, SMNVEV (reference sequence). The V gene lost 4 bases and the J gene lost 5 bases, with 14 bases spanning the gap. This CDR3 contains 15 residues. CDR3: CASSSRGGGTGELFF. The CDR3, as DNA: TGTGCCAGCAGTTCCCGAGGGGGAGGTACCGGGGAGCTGTTTTTT.

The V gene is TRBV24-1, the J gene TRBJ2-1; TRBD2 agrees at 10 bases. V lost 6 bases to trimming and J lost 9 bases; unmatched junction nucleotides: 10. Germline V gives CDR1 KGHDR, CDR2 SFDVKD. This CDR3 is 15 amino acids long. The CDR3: CATSSGTSDNVEQFF. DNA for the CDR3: TGTGCCACCAGTTCCGGGACTAGCGATAATGTTGAGCAGTTCTTC.

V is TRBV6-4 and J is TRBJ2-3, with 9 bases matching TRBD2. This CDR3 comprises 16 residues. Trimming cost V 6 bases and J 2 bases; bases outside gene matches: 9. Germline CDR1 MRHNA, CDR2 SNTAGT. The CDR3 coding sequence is TGTGCCAGCAGAACTACTTCTAGCGGGGCCACAGATACGCAGTATTTT. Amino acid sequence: CASRTTSSGATDTQYF.

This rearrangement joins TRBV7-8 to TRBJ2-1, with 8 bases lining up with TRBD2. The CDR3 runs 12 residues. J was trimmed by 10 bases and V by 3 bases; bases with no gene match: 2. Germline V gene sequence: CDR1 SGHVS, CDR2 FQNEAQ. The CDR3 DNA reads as TGTGCCAGCAGCTTGGGACTAGAGGAGCAGTTCTTC. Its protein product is CASSLGLEEQFF.

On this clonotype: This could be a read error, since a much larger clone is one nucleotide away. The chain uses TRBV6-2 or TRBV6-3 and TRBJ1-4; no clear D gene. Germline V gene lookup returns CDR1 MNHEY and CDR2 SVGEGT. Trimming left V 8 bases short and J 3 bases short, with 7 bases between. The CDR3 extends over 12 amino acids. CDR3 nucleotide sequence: TGTGCCAGCTGGCGGGCTAATGAAAAACTGTTTTTT. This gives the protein CASWRANEKLFF.

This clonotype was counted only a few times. This CDR3 reads CASSQESGTGELFF. The DNA of the CDR3 is TGTGCCAGCAGCCAAGAATCCGGCACCGGGGAGCTGTTTTTT. This chain links TRBV4-2 with TRBJ2-2; D uncertain. CDR3 size: 14 residues. V was trimmed by 0 bases and J by 4 bases, leaving 6 bases between them. CDR1 is LGHNA and CDR2 is YNFKEQ in the germline V gene.

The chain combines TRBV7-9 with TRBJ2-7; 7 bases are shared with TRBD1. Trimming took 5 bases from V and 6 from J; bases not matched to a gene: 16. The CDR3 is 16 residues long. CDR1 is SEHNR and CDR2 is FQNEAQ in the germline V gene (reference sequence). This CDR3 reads CASSSWTGTVPVEQYF. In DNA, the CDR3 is TGTGCCAGCAGCAGTTGGACCGGGACAGTGCCCGTCGAGCAGTACTTC. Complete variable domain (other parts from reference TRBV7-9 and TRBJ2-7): DTGVSQNPRHKITKRGQNVTFRCDPISEHNRLYWYRQTLGQGPEFLTYFQNEAQLEKSRLLSDRFSAERPKGSFSTLEIQRTEQGDSAMYLCASSSWTGTVPVEQYFGPGTRLTVT.

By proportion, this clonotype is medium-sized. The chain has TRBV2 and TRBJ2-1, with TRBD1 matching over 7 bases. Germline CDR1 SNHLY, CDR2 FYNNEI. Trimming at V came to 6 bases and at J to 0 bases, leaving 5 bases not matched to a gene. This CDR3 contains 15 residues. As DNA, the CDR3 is TGTGCCAGCAGGAGTGACAGGGCCTCCTACAATGAGCAGTTCTTC. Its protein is CASRSDRASYNEQFF.

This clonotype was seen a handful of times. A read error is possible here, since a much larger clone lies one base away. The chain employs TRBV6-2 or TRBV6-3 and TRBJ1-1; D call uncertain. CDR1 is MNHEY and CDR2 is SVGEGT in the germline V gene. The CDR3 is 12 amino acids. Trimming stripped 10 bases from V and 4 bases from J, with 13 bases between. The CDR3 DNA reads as TGTGCCAAGTGGGCCTTGGGCACTGAAGCTTTCTTT. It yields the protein CAKWALGTEAFF.

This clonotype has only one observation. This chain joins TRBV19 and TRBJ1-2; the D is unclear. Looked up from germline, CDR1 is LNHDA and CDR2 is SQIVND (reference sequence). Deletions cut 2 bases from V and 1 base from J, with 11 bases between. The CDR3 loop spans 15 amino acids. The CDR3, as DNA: TGTGCCAGTAGTATATCGAACCTCATTAACTATGGCTACACCTTC. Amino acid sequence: CASSISNLINYGYTF.

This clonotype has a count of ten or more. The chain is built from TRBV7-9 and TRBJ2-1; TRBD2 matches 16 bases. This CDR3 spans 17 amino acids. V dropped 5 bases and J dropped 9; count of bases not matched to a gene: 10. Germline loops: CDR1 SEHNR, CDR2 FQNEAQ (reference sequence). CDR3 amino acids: CASSPPGLAGGPTEQFF. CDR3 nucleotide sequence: TGTGCCAGCAGCCCCCCGGGACTAGCGGGGGGGCCGACTGAGCAGTTCTTC.

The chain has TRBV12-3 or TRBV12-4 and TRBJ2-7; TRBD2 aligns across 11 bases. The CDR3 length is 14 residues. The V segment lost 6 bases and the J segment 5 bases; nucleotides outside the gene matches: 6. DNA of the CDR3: TGTGCCAGCAGGGTAGCGGGAGGGCTCGACGAGCAGTACTTC. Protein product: CASRVAGGLDEQYF.

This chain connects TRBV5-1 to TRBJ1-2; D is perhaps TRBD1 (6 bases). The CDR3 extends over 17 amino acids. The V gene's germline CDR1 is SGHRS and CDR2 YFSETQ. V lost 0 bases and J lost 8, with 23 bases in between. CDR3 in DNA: TGCGCCAGCAGCTTGGCCTCGGGAAAGGGGGTACTCGACGGCTACACCTTC. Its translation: CASSLASGKGVLDGYTF.

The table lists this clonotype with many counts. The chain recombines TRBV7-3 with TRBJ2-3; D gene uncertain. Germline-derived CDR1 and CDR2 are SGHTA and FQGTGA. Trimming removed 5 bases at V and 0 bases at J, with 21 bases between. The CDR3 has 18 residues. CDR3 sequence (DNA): TGTGCCAGCAGCCCGACGATTGGAATCCACTATAGCACAGATACGCAGTATTTT. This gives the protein CASSPTIGIHYSTDTQYF. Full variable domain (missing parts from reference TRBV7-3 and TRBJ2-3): GAGVSQTPSNKVTEKGKYVELRCDPISGHTALYWYRQSLGQGPEFLIYFQGTGAADDSGLPNDRFFAVRPEGSVSTLKIQRTERGDSAVYLCASSPTIGIHYSTDTQYFGPGTRLTVL.

CDR3 DNA sequence: TGTGCCTGGACCCAGGGAGCGAACTATGGCTACACCTTC. This sequence encodes CAWTQGANYGYTF. The J gene is TRBJ1-2, the V gene TRBV30; weak D call: TRBD1 (5 bases). The CDR3 is 13 amino acids. The V and J ends lost 4 bases and 2 bases respectively, with 11 bases between them. CDR1 is GTSNPN, CDR2 SVGIG, per germline (reference sequence).

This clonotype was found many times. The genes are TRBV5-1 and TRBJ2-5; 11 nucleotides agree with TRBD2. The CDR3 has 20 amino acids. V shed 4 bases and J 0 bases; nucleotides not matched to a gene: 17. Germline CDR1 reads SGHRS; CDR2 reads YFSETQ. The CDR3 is CASSPYDSLAGDWYQETQYF. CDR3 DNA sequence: TGCGCCAGCAGCCCATACGATTCACTAGCGGGGGATTGGTACCAAGAGACCCAGTACTTC.

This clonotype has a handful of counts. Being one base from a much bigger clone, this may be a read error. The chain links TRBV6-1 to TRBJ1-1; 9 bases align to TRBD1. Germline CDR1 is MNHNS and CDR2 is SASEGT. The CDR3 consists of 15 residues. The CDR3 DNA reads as TGTGCCGGCAGGGGAAACAGGGGGCATTTCTCTGAAGCTTTCTTT. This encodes CAGRGNRGHFSEAFF.

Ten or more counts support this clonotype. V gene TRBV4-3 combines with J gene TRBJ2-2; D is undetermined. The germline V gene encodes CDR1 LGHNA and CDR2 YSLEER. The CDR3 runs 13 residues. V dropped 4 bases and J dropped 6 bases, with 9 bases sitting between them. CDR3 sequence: CASSPRLPGELFF. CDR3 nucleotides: TGCGCCAGCAGCCCGAGACTCCCCGGGGAGCTGTTTTTT.